This is a list of T cell receptor beta chains from one sample in a study of T cell responses to AZD1222 COVID-19 vaccine. The method was immunoSEQ multiplex PCR; TCRdb's version includes in-frame clones alone and lacks a portion of them. This repertoire shows tens of thousands of clones, under 95% found once; its top ten account for around 3%. Sequenced material: peripheral blood, taken on day 0 of AZD1222 vaccination. The receptors originated from an adult in good health. Both conserved end residues are part of each CDR3. The D gene is left open where the match is weak. Size is stated for part of the rows, as once, few or many counts, or as a class when the clone is expanded.

v_gene	d_gene	j_gene	abundance	CDR3nt	CDR3aa
TRBV4-1	.	TRBJ1-1	.	TGCGCCAGCAGCCAAAACCGGGACTCTTCCACAAGGGGCTTT	CASSQNRDSSTRGF
TRBV3-1/TRBV3-2	.	TRBJ2-1	.	TGTGCCAGCAGCCAAGGGGGTGCAGGGTTCAATGAGCAGTTCTTC	CASSQGGAGFNEQFF
TRBV6-5	.	TRBJ1-3	.	TGTGCCAGCAGTGGAAACACCATATATTTT	CASSGNTIYF
TRBV3-1/TRBV3-2	.	TRBJ1-5	once	TGTGCCAGCAGCCAAGGCGGCCCAGGGCGAAATCAGCCCCAGCATTTT	CASSQGGPGRNQPQHF
TRBV27	.	TRBJ2-7	.	TGTGCCAGCAGTTTATCCTCTCCAGGAATCTACGAGCAGTACTTC	CASSLSSPGIYEQYF
TRBV10-3	TRBD1	TRBJ2-1	.	TGTGCCATCAGTGGGGACAGGGCCTCCTACAATGAGCAGTTCTTC	CAISGDRASYNEQFF
TRBV7-9	TRBD1	TRBJ2-2	.	TGTGCCAGCAGCTTCTGGACAGGGGAGGGCGGGGAGCTGTTTTTT	CASSFWTGEGGELFF
TRBV27	TRBD2	TRBJ2-2	.	TGTGCCAGCAGTTTATGGGGGGGTGCTAGCGGGAGACAGAACACCGGGGAGCTGTTTTTT	CASSLWGGASGRQNTGELFF
TRBV4-2	.	TRBJ2-1	few	TGTGCCAGCAGCCAAGGGCCCTTGTTCAATGAGCAGTTCTTC	CASSQGPLFNEQFF
TRBV19	.	TRBJ2-7	.	TGTGCCAGTAGCCCTGGGAGGTTGTACGAGCAGTACTTC	CASSPGRLYEQYF
TRBV5-4	.	TRBJ2-7	.	TGTGCCAGCAGCCCCGGACTGGGGTTGAGGGAGCAGTACTTC	CASSPGLGLREQYF
TRBV10-2	.	TRBJ2-7	.	TGCGCCAGCAGTGACTACAACGAGCAGTACTTC	CASSDYNEQYF
TRBV3-1/TRBV3-2	.	TRBJ1-1	.	TGTGCCAGCAGCCCGGGGGGTTTGAACACTGAAGCTTTCTTT	CASSPGGLNTEAFF
TRBV5-6	.	TRBJ1-2	.	TGTGCCAGCAGCTTTCGCAAAACCCCATATGGCTACACCTTC	CASSFRKTPYGYTF
TRBV6-5	.	TRBJ1-3	.	TGTGCCAGCATGCAGCGGACCGGCTCTGGAAACACCATATATTTT	CASMQRTGSGNTIYF
TRBV12-3/TRBV12-4	.	TRBJ1-3	few	TGTGCCAGCAAACAGGGATCTGGAAACACCATATATTTT	CASKQGSGNTIYF
TRBV13	.	TRBJ2-1	.	TGTGCCAGCAGCTCCCAGGGAAGCTCCTACAATGAGCAGTTCTTC	CASSSQGSSYNEQFF
TRBV6-4	.	TRBJ2-2	.	TGTGCCAGCAGTGATTCGTGGAACACCGGGGAGCTGTTTTTT	CASSDSWNTGELFF
TRBV7-9	.	TRBJ1-4	once	TGTGCCAGCAGCCCGCGGGGTGAAAAACTGTTTTTT	CASSPRGEKLFF
TRBV9	TRBD2	TRBJ2-2	.	TGTGCCAGCAGCGTAGGTAGCGGGGTTGCGAACACCGGGGAGCTGTTTTTT	CASSVGSGVANTGELFF
TRBV10-3	.	TRBJ1-1	.	TGTGCCATCCAAGGTCACAGTGAAGCTTTCTTT	CAIQGHSEAFF
TRBV18	TRBD1	TRBJ1-4	.	TGTGCCAGCTCACCCGGGACAGGGATTGAAAAACTGTTTTTT	CASSPGTGIEKLFF
TRBV7-2	TRBD1	TRBJ1-2	.	TGTGCCAGCAGCTTAGTCAGGACAGGGGGATATGGCTACACCTTC	CASSLVRTGGYGYTF
TRBV3-1/TRBV3-2	.	TRBJ1-1	.	TGTGCCAGCAGCCGAGGGGAGAACACTGAAGCTTTCTTT	CASSRGENTEAFF
TRBV9	.	TRBJ2-1	.	TGTGCCAGCAGCGTAGACTTGACGGGGAATGAGCAGTTCTTC	CASSVDLTGNEQFF
TRBV28	.	TRBJ1-5	once	TGTGCCAGCACCATCCTCGGGGGGTTAGGTGACGGCAATCAGCCCCAGCATTTT	CASTILGGLGDGNQPQHF
TRBV3-1/TRBV3-2	.	TRBJ1-3	few	TGTGCCAGCAGCCAAGACCCGGGGCGGCCTGGAAACACCATATATTTT	CASSQDPGRPGNTIYF
TRBV5-1	TRBD1	TRBJ1-4	.	TGCGCCAGCAGCTTCGGACAGGGGGGCACTAATGAAAAACTGTTTTTT	CASSFGQGGTNEKLFF
TRBV2	TRBD1	TRBJ2-1	few	TGTGCCAGCAGTGAAAGAACAGGGGGGATCAATGAGCAGTTCTTC	CASSERTGGINEQFF
TRBV24-1	.	TRBJ2-1	.	TGTGCCACCAGTGGACGGGAGAACTACAATGAGCAGTTCTTC	CATSGRENYNEQFF
TRBV1	.	TRBJ2-5	.	TGCACCAGCAGCCAGGCGACTAGCGGGGGGGCCTGTACGACCCAGTACTTC	CTSSQATSGGACTTQYF
TRBV7-2	.	TRBJ1-2	.	TGTGCCAGCAGCTTAGAACAGGGTTGGGGCTACACCTTC	CASSLEQGWGYTF
TRBV28	.	TRBJ2-7	.	TGTGCCAGCAGAACGGAACTGGGGAAGGAGCAGTACTTC	CASRTELGKEQYF
TRBV5-1	TRBD1	TRBJ1-3	.	TGCGCCAGCAGCCTCGGGGACAGGGTATCTGGAAACACCATATATTTT	CASSLGDRVSGNTIYF
TRBV3-1/TRBV3-2	.	TRBJ2-7	.	TGTGCCAGCAGCCATACTAACCTTATACAGGGCTACGAGCAGTACTTC	CASSHTNLIQGYEQYF
TRBV7-9	.	TRBJ2-1	.	TGTGCCAGCAGCCCGAACGGCTACAATGAGCAGTTCTTC	CASSPNGYNEQFF
TRBV4-1	TRBD1	TRBJ2-7	once	TGCGCCAGCAGCCTAAAGGCAGGGGGCCCCACCTACGAGCAGTACTTC	CASSLKAGGPTYEQYF
TRBV6-6	.	TRBJ1-1	.	TGTGCCAGCACTAACCCCGGGAGGGGCACTGAAGCTTTCTTT	CASTNPGRGTEAFF
TRBV12-3/TRBV12-4	.	TRBJ2-3	.	TGTGCCAGCAGTCGAGACAGAGCAGATACGCAGTATTTT	CASSRDRADTQYF
TRBV5-1	.	TRBJ1-2	.	TGCGCCAGCAGCTTCGGACAGTATGGCTACACCTTC	CASSFGQYGYTF
TRBV14	.	TRBJ1-2	.	TGTGCCAGCAGCCAAGATCGCGGCGGCAACTATGGCTACACCTTC	CASSQDRGGNYGYTF
TRBV28	.	TRBJ1-5	.	TGTGCCAGCAGTGACCCAGGGGCCTCACCTTTTAATCAGCCCCAGCATTTT	CASSDPGASPFNQPQHF
TRBV10-3	TRBD2	TRBJ2-1	.	TGTGCCTCCCAGAGCGGGAGAGATCCCGATGAGCAGTTCTTC	CASQSGRDPDEQFF
TRBV23-1	.	TRBJ2-7	.	TGCGCCAGCAGTCGGGCGGACAGTGACCCGTCACCCTACGAGCAGTACTTC	CASSRADSDPSPYEQYF
TRBV6-5	.	TRBJ1-1	.	TGTGCCAGCACCCAGACAGGGAACACTGAAGCTTTCTTT	CASTQTGNTEAFF
TRBV5-1	TRBD2	TRBJ2-1	.	TGCGCCAGCAGCCAAAGAGCTAGCGGGGGAGACAATGAGCAGTTCTTC	CASSQRASGGDNEQFF
TRBV6-5	.	TRBJ1-4	.	TGTGCCAGCAGTTACACCCCGGGTGAAAAACTGTTTTTT	CASSYTPGEKLFF
TRBV9	.	TRBJ1-2	few	TGTGCCAGCAGCGTAGATACAGGGAACGGGTATGGCTACACCTTC	CASSVDTGNGYGYTF
TRBV5-5	.	TRBJ1-1	.	TGTGCCAGCAGCTTGGTATCACTTTCACCCACTGAAGCTTTCTTT	CASSLVSLSPTEAFF
TRBV27	.	TRBJ2-1	.	TGTGCCAGCAGCCCGACAGGAGGGTCCTACAATGAGCAGTTCTTC	CASSPTGGSYNEQFF
TRBV28	TRBD2	TRBJ2-1	.	TGTGCCAGCAGTCAGCGTAAGCTAGCGGGAGACAATGAGCAGTTCTTC	CASSQRKLAGDNEQFF
TRBV23-1	.	TRBJ2-5	once	TGCGCCAGCAGTCAATCGGGGCCCAGGGGGGAACAGACCCAGTACTTC	CASSQSGPRGEQTQYF
TRBV28	.	TRBJ2-7	.	TGTGCCAGCAGCACCGTGGGCGAGCAGTACTTC	CASSTVGEQYF
TRBV10-1	TRBD1	TRBJ2-7	.	TGCGCCAGCGGCAGACAGGGGGCCTACGAGCAGTACTTC	CASGRQGAYEQYF
TRBV7-3	.	TRBJ2-2	.	TGTGCCAGCAGCGAACAAAATTTAGGGGAGCTGTTTTTT	CASSEQNLGELFF
TRBV4-1	.	TRBJ1-6	once	TGCGCCAGCAGCCAACAGGAGGTTAATTCACCCCTCCACTTT	CASSQQEVNSPLHF
TRBV13	.	TRBJ1-1	.	TGTGCCAGCAGCCGCCGGGGCGGAACTGAAGCTTTCTTT	CASSRRGGTEAFF
TRBV30	.	TRBJ2-1	.	TGTGCCTGGAGTTCTGATGTCGGGCCCTACAATGAGCAGTTCTTC	CAWSSDVGPYNEQFF